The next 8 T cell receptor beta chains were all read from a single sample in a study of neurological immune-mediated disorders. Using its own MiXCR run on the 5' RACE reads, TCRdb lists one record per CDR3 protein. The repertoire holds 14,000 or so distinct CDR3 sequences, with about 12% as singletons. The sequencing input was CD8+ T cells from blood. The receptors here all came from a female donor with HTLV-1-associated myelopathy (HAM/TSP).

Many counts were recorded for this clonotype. The CDR3 coding sequence is TGTGCCAGTAGTATTTGGCGAGACAGAAGCTATGGCTACACCTTC. It codes for CASSIWRDRSYGYTF. V is TRBV19 and J is TRBJ1-2; possible D gene TRBD1, 5 bases. Germline CDR1 is LNHDA and CDR2 is SQIVND (reference sequence). With 3 bases removed from V and 4 bases from J, the gap between germline ends came to 15 bases. CDR3 size: 15 residues.

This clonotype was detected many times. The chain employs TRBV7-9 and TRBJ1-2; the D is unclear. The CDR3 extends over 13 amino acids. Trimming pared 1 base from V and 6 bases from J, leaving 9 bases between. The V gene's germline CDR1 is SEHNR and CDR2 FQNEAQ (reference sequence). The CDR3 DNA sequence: TGTGCCAGCAGCTTAGTTCCGAAGGATGGCTACACCTTC. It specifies CASSLVPKDGYTF.

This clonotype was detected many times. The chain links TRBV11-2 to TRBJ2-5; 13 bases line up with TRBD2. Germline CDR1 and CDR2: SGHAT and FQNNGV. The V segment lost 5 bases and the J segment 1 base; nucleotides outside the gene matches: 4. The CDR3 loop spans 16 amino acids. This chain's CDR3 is CASSPGLAGLQETQYF. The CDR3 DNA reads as TGTGCCAGCAGCCCGGGACTAGCGGGACTCCAAGAGACCCAGTACTTC.

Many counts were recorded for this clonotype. The chain's CDR3 is CASSLTLPGSVEGDTQYF. DNA for the CDR3: TGTGCCAGCAGTTTAACCCTCCCGGGTAGCGTCGAAGGGGATACGCAGTATTTT. The chain links TRBV12-3 or TRBV12-4 to TRBJ2-3; the D gene is possibly TRBD2 (5 bases). With 2 bases removed from V and 6 bases from J, the gap between germline ends came to 24 bases. The CDR3 extends over 18 amino acids.

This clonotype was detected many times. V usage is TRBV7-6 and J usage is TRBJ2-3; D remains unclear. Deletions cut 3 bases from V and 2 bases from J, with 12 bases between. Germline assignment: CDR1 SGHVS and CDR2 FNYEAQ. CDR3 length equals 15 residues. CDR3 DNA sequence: TGTGCCAGCAGCTTCGGCGGCGGCGACACAGATACGCAGTATTTT. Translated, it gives CASSFGGGDTDTQYF.

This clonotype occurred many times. CDR3 sequence: CASRFLAGGPDTQYF. CDR3 DNA sequence: TGTGCCAGCAGGTTTCTAGCGGGAGGGCCAGATACGCAGTATTTT. The chain couples TRBV7-2 to TRBJ2-3, with TRBD2 matching 12 bases. CDR3 size: 15 residues. V trimming: 6 bases; J trimming: 4 bases; junction bases outside the gene matches: 5. The germline CDR1 and CDR2 sequences are SGHTA and FQGNSA.

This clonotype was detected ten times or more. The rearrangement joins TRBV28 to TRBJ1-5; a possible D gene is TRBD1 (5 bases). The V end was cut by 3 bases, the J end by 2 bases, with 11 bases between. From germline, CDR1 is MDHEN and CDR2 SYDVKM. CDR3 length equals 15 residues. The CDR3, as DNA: TGTGCCAGCAGTTTTAGACAGACGGGCAATCAGCCCCAGCATTTT. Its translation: CASSFRQTGNQPQHF. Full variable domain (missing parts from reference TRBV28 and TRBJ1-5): DVKVTQSSRYLVKRTGEKVFLECVQDMDHENMFWYRQDPGLGLRLIYFSYDVKMKEKGDIPEGYSVSREKKERFSLILESASTNQTSMYLCASSFRQTGNQPQHFGDGTRLSIL.

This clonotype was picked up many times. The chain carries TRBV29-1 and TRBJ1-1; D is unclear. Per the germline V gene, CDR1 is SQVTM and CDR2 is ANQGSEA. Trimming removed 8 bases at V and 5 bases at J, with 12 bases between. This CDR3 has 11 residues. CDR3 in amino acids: CSFWGGTEAFF. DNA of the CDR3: TGCAGCTTCTGGGGAGGGACTGAAGCTTTCTTT.